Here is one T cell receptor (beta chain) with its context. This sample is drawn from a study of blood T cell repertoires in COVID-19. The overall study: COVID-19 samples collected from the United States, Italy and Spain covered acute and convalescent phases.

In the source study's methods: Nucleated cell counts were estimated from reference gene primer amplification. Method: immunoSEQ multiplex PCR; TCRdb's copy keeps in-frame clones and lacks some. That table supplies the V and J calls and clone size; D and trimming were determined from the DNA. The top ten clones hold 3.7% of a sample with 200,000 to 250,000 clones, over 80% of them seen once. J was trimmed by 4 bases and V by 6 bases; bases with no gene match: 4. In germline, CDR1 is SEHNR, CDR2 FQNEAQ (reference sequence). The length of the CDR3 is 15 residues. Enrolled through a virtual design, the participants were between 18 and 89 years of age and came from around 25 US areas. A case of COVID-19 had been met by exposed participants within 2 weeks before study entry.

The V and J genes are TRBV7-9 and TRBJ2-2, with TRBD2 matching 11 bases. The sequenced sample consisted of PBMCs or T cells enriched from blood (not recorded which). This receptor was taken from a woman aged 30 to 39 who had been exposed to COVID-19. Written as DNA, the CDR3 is TGTGCCAGCAGTCTAGCGGGAGGCCTCACCGGGGAGCTGTTTTTT. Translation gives CASSLAGGLTGELFF.